The entry that follows covers one T cell receptor beta chain sequence. No antigen is known for it. No quality values exist for individual bases; no much larger clone is one base distant. These data come from a study of brain T cells in children with intractable seizures (dated by TCRdb to the early 2020s). Describing the broader study: A NanoString immunology panel was first used to screen resected brain tissue from roughly 56 pediatric epilepsy surgery cases for immune gene transcripts. Among the approximately twelve selected surgery cases, pre-surgery blood was additionally sequenced for eight, leaving four cases with brain tissue only. What the research found in general, with its limitations: Viral specificity was inferred only from CDR3 sequence similarity, and patients' HCMV serostatus was unknown. Because pre- and post-surgery blood were sequenced to different depths, clones absent from the pre-surgery sample may reflect undersampling.

The immunoSEQ assay was applied to genomic DNA to generate the TCR beta chain sequences. The paper's processing steps were these. CDR3 sequences that did not begin with the conserved framework cysteine at position 104 were removed manually. Clonality was calculated as one minus the normalized Shannon's Diversity Index, with values ranging from 0 (maximal diversity) to 1 (oligoclonal). Chi-squared comparison-of-proportions tests assessed whether the same CDR3 differed in frequency between samples, such as brain versus blood. Public clonotypes were found through immuneACCESS searches, while the VDJdb browser was used to judge similarity to known antiviral clonotypes. This immuneACCESS table, as held by TCRdb, lists in-frame sequences with V and J called but not all clones. Of the missing ones, under half trace to an unresolved V gene in checked studies; the others have no known cause. The V and J calls and clone size were taken over from that table, and D and trimming were inferred from the DNA. A total of 300,000 to 400,000 clones appear in this sample, about 94% of them only once. The ten largest clonotypes hold 5% to 7% of the sample.

Based on the germline V gene, the CDR1 and CDR2 sequences are SNHLY and FYNNEI. Trimming costs V 8 bases and J 5 bases, and their ends lie 16 bases apart. The CDR3 starts with the cysteine, ends with the phenylalanine, and has 14 residues. Only the CDR3 region is kept as DNA, spanning 42 bases read in frame from base 1. What this sample's time point label stands for: blood from clinic visit 5 months post-surgery; TSC patient then seizure free. The surgery cases with the highest brain T cell transcript signatures were chosen for TCR beta chain sequencing of brain tissue, and also of blood when blood was available. Before surgery, the patients had been given at least one anti-epileptic drug. TCR-sequenced patients were children with drug-resistant epilepsy due to tuberous sclerosis complex, focal cortical dysplasia, Rasmussen encephalitis or hemimegalencephaly. Bulk genomic DNA was isolated from unsorted brain tissue and whole blood using the Monarch genomic DNA purification kit.

The origin of this receptor is a boy younger than two with tuberous sclerosis and intractable seizures. This sequence uses TRBV2 and TRBJ2-4; the D gene cannot be named for sure. The starting material was peripheral blood, obtained 4 to 5 months after surgery. The CDR3 loop reads CASLMPQGENIQYF. The bases are TGTGCCAGCCTCATGCCTCAAGGCGAAAACATTCAGTACTTC. When the CDR3 is completed using the reference TRBV2 and TRBJ2-4 genes on either side, the full variable domain is EPEVTQTPSHQVTQMGQEVILRCVPISNHLYFYWYRQILGQKVEFLVSFYNNEISEKSEIFDDQFSVERPDGSNFTLKIRSTKLEDSAMYFCASLMPQGENIQYFGAGTRLSVL.